A single sample is the source of the 5 T cell receptor beta chains below, sequenced in a study of radiation and T cells in renal cell carcinoma. Only in-frame clones appear in the TCRdb table, and some are missing; sequencing was by immunoSEQ multiplex PCR. Counted here are 70,000 to 80,000 clones, 65% to 90% occurring once; the ten biggest clones make up 20% to 25%. Time point in this sample: blood 2 weeks post-SBRT. Sample treatment: 15 Gy SBRT to primary tumor, nephrectomy 4 weeks later. This sample comprised blood, obtained from a patient whose treatment included radiotherapy and nephrectomy. These receptors all stem from a woman aged 45 to 65 with renal cell carcinoma.

There are a few counts of this clone. Other DNA sequences of this sample code for an identical CDR3. This rearrangement joins TRBV5-1 to TRBJ1-1, with D hard to call. CDR3 size: 14 residues. V was shortened by 4 bases and J by 1 base, with 11 bases between the two germline ends. The germline gives CDR1 SGHRS, CDR2 YFSETQ. CDR3 nucleotides: TGCGCCAGCAGCCTCAACGCAGAGAACACTGAAGCTTTCTTT. Translated: CASSLNAENTEAFF.

This clone has a single count. The CDR3 bases are TGTGCCAGTAGTATGGGTAGGGGGAGCTCCTACAATGAGCAGTTCTTC. Translated: CASSMGRGSSYNEQFF. The gene calls are TRBV19 and TRBJ2-1, with a possible D match to TRBD1 (6 bases). Trimming left V 3 bases short and J 0 bases short, with 12 bases between. Germline V gene sequence: CDR1 LNHDA, CDR2 SQIVND (reference sequence). The CDR3 totals 16 residues.

This chain links TRBV27 with TRBJ2-7, with a possible D match to TRBD1 (5 bases). The CDR3 runs to 14 residues. Trimming cost V 2 bases and J 1 base, with 9 bases left between them. Germline loops: CDR1 MNHEY, CDR2 SMNVEV (reference sequence). CDR3 amino acids: CASSLKDTSYEQYF. As DNA, the CDR3 is TGTGCCAGCAGTTTAAAGGACACGTCCTACGAGCAGTACTTC.

The V gene is TRBV27, the J gene TRBJ1-1, with 8 bases lining up with TRBD1. The CDR3 runs to 16 residues. Germline assignment: CDR1 MNHEY and CDR2 SMNVEV (reference sequence). With V trimmed by 2 bases and J by 2 bases, 7 bases remained unmatched. The CDR3 sequence is CASSLKDRAINTEAFF. CDR3 in DNA: TGTGCCAGCAGTTTAAAGGACAGGGCCATTAACACTGAAGCTTTCTTT.

V gene TRBV7-2 combines with J gene TRBJ1-3, with a weak D call TRBD1 (6 bases). The V end lost 5 bases, the J end lost 4 bases, and 18 bases lay between the germline ends. The CDR3 runs 16 residues. The V gene's germline CDR1 is SGHTA and CDR2 FQGNSA. This CDR3 is CASSLMLAGEGNTIYF. The CDR3 DNA sequence: TGTGCCAGCAGCCTCATGCTTGCAGGGGAGGGAAACACCATATATTTT.